These 29 T cell receptor beta chains were all obtained from the same sample, sequenced in a study of patients and donors after allogeneic stem cell transplantation. TCRdb ran MiXCR on the RT-PCR reads and lists one entry per CDR3 protein. There are approximately 150,000 distinct CDR3 sequences in the sample; roughly 30% occur only once, and approximately 3% lies in the top ten. The sample taken for sequencing was blood, either unsorted or a sorted T cell fraction (not recorded which). The receptors originated from a human donor who was either an allogeneic HSCT recipient or a stem cell or donor lymphocyte infusion donor (not recorded which). It is not recorded whose cells these are; they may come from a transplant donor.

CDR3 DNA sequence: TGCAGCGTTGGGGGGTGGAACACTGAAGCTTTCTTT. This gives the protein CSVGGWNTEAFF. This chain uses TRBV29-1 with TRBJ1-1; D might be TRBD1 (5 bases). Germline V gene data show CDR1 as SQVTM and CDR2 as ANQGSEA. Deletions cut 4 bases from V and 1 base from J, with 7 bases between. The CDR3 covers 12 residues.

This clonotype was detected a few times. This chain connects TRBV14 to TRBJ1-1; D is unresolved. The CDR3 has 14 amino acids. The V and J ends lost 4 bases and 7 bases respectively, with 16 bases between them. Germline V gene lookup returns CDR1 SGHDN and CDR2 FVKESK. The CDR3 spells CASSRTDWNLEAFF. The CDR3 region has the DNA TGTGCCAGCAGCCGAACCGACTGGAACCTTGAAGCTTTCTTT.

This clonotype was seen at least ten times. The chain has TRBV28 and TRBJ1-2; D remains ambiguous. Germline V gene lookup returns CDR1 MDHEN and CDR2 SYDVKM. The V and J ends lost 6 bases and 7 bases respectively, with 12 bases between them. The CDR3 loop spans 12 amino acids. The CDR3 is CASSTDRVGYTF. Here the CDR3 DNA reads TGTGCCAGCAGCACCGACCGTGTTGGCTACACCTTC.

This clonotype was seen a few times. The chain carries TRBV6-5 and TRBJ1-6; TRBD1 is a possible D gene (5 bases). The CDR3 runs 18 residues. The V end lost 1 base, the J end lost 0 bases, and 13 bases lay between the germline ends. Looked up from germline, CDR1 is MNHEY and CDR2 is SVGAGI. The CDR3: CASSYFRAESSYNSPLHF. The CDR3 DNA reads as TGTGCCAGCAGTTACTTCAGGGCCGAGAGCTCCTATAATTCACCCCTCCACTTT.

The rearrangement uses TRBV6-5 and TRBJ2-7; the match to TRBD1 covers 9 bases. CDR3 length equals 15 residues. The trim removed 6 bases at V and 0 bases at J, leaving 6 bases unmatched. Germline CDR1 and CDR2: MNHEY and SVGAGI. The CDR3: CASSAGQGISYEQYF. The DNA for the CDR3 is TGTGCCAGCAGCGCGGGACAGGGAATCTCCTACGAGCAGTACTTC.

This chain joins TRBV6-5 and TRBJ2-1; perhaps TRBD2 as D (5 bases). V was pared by 0 bases and J by 6 bases, with 21 bases between. Germline loops: CDR1 MNHEY, CDR2 SVGAGI. This CDR3 is built from 18 residues. CDR3 DNA: TGTGCCAGCAGTTACTCGAGTCGGGATCCCCGCGATGGCAATGAGCAGTTCTTC. Residues: CASSYSSRDPRDGNEQFF.

The chain is built from TRBV20-1 and TRBJ2-1, with D unclear. Looked up from germline, CDR1 is DFQATT and CDR2 is SNEGSKA (reference sequence). V lost 2 bases and J lost 2, with 10 bases in between. The CDR3 covers 14 residues. Written as DNA, the CDR3 is TGCAGTGCTAGACCCAAAGGAACCTACAATGAGCAGTTCTTC. Translated: CSARPKGTYNEQFF.

Worth noting for this clonotype: A much larger clone lies a single base off, so this may be a read error. The chain joins TRBV28 to TRBJ1-1, with a possible D match to TRBD1 (6 bases). Trimming removed 8 bases from V and 8 bases from J, with 24 bases in between. CDR1 MDHEN and CDR2 SYDVKM come from the germline V gene. This CDR3 comprises 15 residues. CDR3: CASRFQTRVQGEAFF. For the CDR3, the DNA is TGTGCCAGCCGGTTTCAGACGAGAGTCCAGGGGGAAGCTTTCTTT.

The V call is TRBV4-3, the J call TRBJ2-7; D gene ambiguous. Looked up from germline, CDR1 is LGHNA and CDR2 is YSLEER. Trimming removed 4 bases from V and 5 bases from J, with 12 bases in between. The CDR3 consists of 13 residues. Here the CDR3 reads CASSPRNSHEQYF. The CDR3 bases are TGCGCCAGCAGCCCCCGAAATTCCCACGAGCAGTACTTC.

A few counts support this clonotype. V is TRBV2 and J is TRBJ2-2; D call uncertain. The V end lost 1 base, the J end lost 5 bases, and 5 bases lay between the germline ends. This CDR3 spans 13 amino acids. Germline CDR1 is SNHLY and CDR2 is FYNNEI. The CDR3 DNA is TGTGCCAGCAGTGAAGAGTCGACCGGGGAGCTGTTTTTT. As protein: CASSEESTGELFF.

The CDR3 coding sequence is TGTGCCAGCAGTCGTGTCTCTGGGGCCAACGTCCTGACTTTC. It codes for CASSRVSGANVLTF. The V and J genes are TRBV6-5 and TRBJ2-6; D is unresolved. CDR1 and CDR2 from the germline V gene are MNHEY and SVGAGI. Trimming pared 5 bases from V and 0 bases from J, leaving 5 bases between. CDR3 length: 14 amino acids.

This CDR3 reads CSVEVPSYEQYF. CDR3 nucleotide sequence: TGCAGCGTTGAGGTTCCCTCCTACGAGCAGTACTTC. The V gene is TRBV29-1, the J gene TRBJ2-7; D unresolved. The CDR3 spans 12 residues. The germline V gene has CDR1 SQVTM and CDR2 ANQGSEA. V was clipped by 3 bases and J by 0 bases, with 6 bases between them.

This sequence joins TRBV15 and TRBJ2-5; tentative D call: TRBD2 (6 bases). Germline assignment: CDR1 LNHNV and CDR2 YYDKDF (reference sequence). This CDR3 region has 15 residues. V lost 3 bases, J lost 5 bases, and 16 bases lay in between. DNA for the CDR3: TGTGCCACCAGCAGCGGAGGGACGCTGGGGGAGACCCAGTACTTC. As protein: CATSSGGTLGETQYF. The whole variable domain, remainder taken from reference TRBV15 and TRBJ2-5, is DAMVIQNPRYQVTQFGKPVTLSCSQTLNHNVMYWYQQKSSQAPKLLFHYYDKDFNNEADTPDNFQSRRPNTSFCFLDIRSPGLGDTAMYLCATSSGGTLGETQYFGPGTRLLVL.

This clonotype has a handful of counts. This sequence joins TRBV12-3 or TRBV12-4 and TRBJ2-2; TRBD2 aligns across 14 bases. The CDR3 length is 16 residues. With V trimmed by 3 bases and J by 7 bases, 4 bases remained unmatched. DNA for the CDR3: TGTGCCAGCAGTTTTAGGACTAGCGGGAGGAACGGGGAGCTGTTTTTT. Translation gives CASSFRTSGRNGELFF.

This clonotype was counted a few times. V usage is TRBV24-1 and J usage is TRBJ2-1; no clear D gene. The length of the CDR3 is 13 residues. Germline V gives CDR1 KGHDR, CDR2 SFDVKD. V lost 4 bases and J lost 2, with 5 bases in between. The chain's CDR3 is CATSDQAYNEQFF. The CDR3 bases are TGTGCCACCAGTGACCAGGCCTACAATGAGCAGTTCTTC.

This sequence joins TRBV6-2 or TRBV6-3 and TRBJ2-1; 7 positions match TRBD2. Trimming took 5 bases from V and 6 from J; bases not matched to a gene: 10. Per the germline V gene, CDR1 is MNHEY and CDR2 is SVGEGT. This CDR3 region has 15 residues. The CDR3 loop reads CASSRLAASINEQFF. The CDR3 nucleotides read TGTGCCAGCAGTAGACTAGCCGCCTCCATCAATGAGCAGTTCTTC.

The chain joins TRBV12-3 or TRBV12-4 to TRBJ2-7; TRBD1 might be the D (6 bases). The V end was cut by 7 bases, the J end by 3 bases, with 13 bases between. The CDR3 totals 13 residues. The CDR3 DNA follows: TGTGCCAGCATTGAAGACAGGCTCTACGAGCAGTACTTC. Its protein product is CASIEDRLYEQYF.

This rearrangement joins TRBV30 to TRBJ1-1, with unresolved D. The CDR3 totals 11 residues. Germline V gene data show CDR1 as GTSNPN and CDR2 as SVGIG (reference sequence). V was cut by 1 base and J by 11 bases, with 11 bases left in between. The CDR3 loop is CAWSATLAAFF. CDR3 coding DNA: TGTGCCTGGAGTGCCACTCTTGCGGCTTTCTTT.

This clonotype was detected a few times. CDR3 in DNA: TGTGCCAGCAGCCCCCAAACGTACCAAGAGACCCAGTACTTC. It encodes CASSPQTYQETQYF. The chain has TRBV7-9 and TRBJ2-5, with D hard to call. From germline, CDR1 is SEHNR and CDR2 FQNEAQ (reference sequence). V lost 5 bases, J lost 0 bases, and 10 bases lay in between. The CDR3 sequence is 14 residues long.

The chain recombines TRBV9 with TRBJ2-2; 8 bases align to TRBD1. V shed 0 bases, J shed 6 bases, and the junction held 1 base outside the gene matches. Germline CDR1 is SGDLS and CDR2 is YYNGEE. The CDR3 has 14 residues. The CDR3 DNA reads TGTGCCAGCAGCGTAGACAGGGGGTCCGGGGAGCTGTTTTTT. This gives the protein CASSVDRGSGELFF.

The sample holds a few counts of this clonotype. The chain joins TRBV19 to TRBJ1-2, with 8 nucleotides matching TRBD1. This CDR3 is 12 amino acids long. Germline CDR1 is LNHDA and CDR2 is SQIVND (reference sequence). V lost 10 bases to trimming and J lost 8 bases; unmatched junction nucleotides: 9. This chain's CDR3 is CATDQGARGYTF. Written as DNA, the CDR3 is TGTGCCACCGACCAGGGGGCGCGGGGCTACACCTTC.

V and J are TRBV19 and TRBJ2-7, with D perhaps matching TRBD2 (6 bases). V shed 8 bases and J shed 3 bases, with 8 bases lying between them. Germline values: CDR1 LNHDA, CDR2 SQIVND (reference sequence). This CDR3 spans 11 amino acids. The CDR3 loop is CASGTGYEQYF. CDR3 DNA sequence: TGTGCCAGTGGGACTGGCTACGAGCAGTACTTC.

This clonotype has more than one count but fewer than ten. The gene calls are TRBV20-1 and TRBJ1-5, with D maybe TRBD1 (6 bases). Germline-derived CDR1 and CDR2 are DFQATT and SNEGSKA (reference sequence). V was shortened by 6 bases and J by 2 bases, with 14 bases between the two germline ends. This CDR3 has 14 residues. CDR3 region: CSARGQFRNQPQHF. The CDR3 nucleotides are TGCAGTGCCCGTGGACAGTTCCGCAATCAGCCCCAGCATTTT.

This chain connects TRBV20-1 to TRBJ2-7; the match to TRBD2 covers 10 bases. Trimming cost V 4 bases and J 3 bases; bases outside gene matches: 3. Looked up from germline, CDR1 is DFQATT and CDR2 is SNEGSKA (reference sequence). The CDR3 has 13 residues. The CDR3 spells CSATTSGYYEQYF. DNA of the CDR3: TGCAGTGCTACGACTAGCGGGTACTACGAGCAGTACTTC.

The chain uses TRBV6-5 and TRBJ2-3, with D perhaps matching TRBD2 (6 bases). Trimming stripped 2 bases from V and 4 bases from J, with 16 bases between. This CDR3 comprises 16 residues. From germline, CDR1 is MNHEY and CDR2 SVGAGI. CDR3 DNA sequence: TGTGCCAGCAGTTACGGGACTCCTCTGATCGCAGATACGCAGTATTTT. As protein: CASSYGTPLIADTQYF.

The chain is built from TRBV5-1 and TRBJ2-3; D not resolved. V lost 2 bases, J lost 6 bases, and 16 bases lay in between. Germline assignment: CDR1 SGHRS and CDR2 YFSETQ. This CDR3 is 15 amino acids long. The DNA of the CDR3 is TGCGCCAGCAGCTTCAGCAGTATGAGCTCGGATACGCAGTATTTT. Encoded protein: CASSFSSMSSDTQYF.

The chain is built from TRBV4-3 and TRBJ2-5; TRBD1 aligns across 9 bases. Germline values: CDR1 LGHNA, CDR2 YSLEER. Trimming cost V 4 bases and J 2 bases; bases outside gene matches: 14. This CDR3 has 18 residues. In DNA form, the CDR3 reads TGCGCCAGCAGCCGATCTCCCCCGGGACAGGGTAATCAAGAGACCCAGTACTTC. This codes for CASSRSPPGQGNQETQYF.

This chain links TRBV5-1 with TRBJ2-3; 7 bases match TRBD2. This CDR3 region has 17 residues. Germline CDR1 is SGHRS and CDR2 is YFSETQ. Losses at the gene ends were 4 bases for V and 6 bases for J; bases not matched to a gene: 17. The CDR3, as DNA: TGCGCCAGCAGCCGGTTCGGCCTAGCGGCCCTGGGGGATACGCAGTATTTT. It codes for CASSRFGLAALGDTQYF.

The gene calls are TRBV7-2 and TRBJ1-2; TRBD1 aligns across 8 bases. The CDR3 is 15 amino acids. Germline V gene sequence: CDR1 SGHTA, CDR2 FQGNSA. V shed 5 bases, J shed 1 base, and the junction held 6 bases outside the gene matches. CDR3 coding DNA: TGTGCCAGCAGCCCTTGGACAGGGCATAACTATGGCTACACCTTC. Amino acid sequence: CASSPWTGHNYGYTF. The entire variable domain, with the rest obtained from reference TRBV7-2 and TRBJ1-2, is as follows: GAGVSQSPSNKVTEKGKDVELRCDPISGHTALYWYRQSLGQGLEFLIYFQGNSAPDKSGLPSDRFSAERTGGSVSTLTIQRTQQEDSAVYLCASSPWTGHNYGYTFGSGTRLTVV.